The clone carrying this T cell receptor (beta chain) was counted a few times. Its antigen remains unknown. Trimming took off 5 bases at V and 5 bases at J, with 16 bases between the two ends. CDR3 length: 14 residues. The entry originates in a study of CD8 T cells in ankylosing spondylitis. General observations from the study: Disease-linked clones had a CD8+ phenotype and relatively low frequency in peripheral blood.

TCRdb re-called the 5' RACE reads through MiXCR, storing one row per CDR3 protein. The sample consists of roughly 230,000 distinct CDR3 sequences, 10% of them appearing once. The sample taken for sequencing was blood, either unsorted or a sorted T cell fraction (not recorded which). This clonotype originated in a male donor with ankylosing spondylitis or in good health (not recorded which). The chain carries TRBV12-3 or TRBV12-4 and TRBJ2-7; D may be TRBD2 (5 bases). CDR3 amino acids: CASSPSGVGHEQYF. As DNA, the CDR3 is TGTGCCAGCAGTCCCTCCGGGGTGGGCCACGAGCAGTACTTC.